This TCR beta chain was identified in a study of OX40 agonist ivuxolimab in advanced cancers. Study in general: Patients were dosed with the agonistic anti-OX40 (CD134) antibody ivuxolimab. Hepatocellular carcinoma, melanoma, renal cell or head and neck cancer affected the dose-escalation patients.

If patients had autoimmune disease history or systemic immunosuppression, they were excluded. The repertoire was sequenced with immunoSEQ multiplex PCR; TCRdb's copy has only in-frame clones and lacks some. Of 35,000 to 55,000 clones in the sample, approximately 90% were seen once. On this clone itself: What it binds is not known.

Study-wide results and caveats: Antigens targeted by the expanded peripheral T cells were not determined.

Per the germline V gene, CDR1 is SGHDT and CDR2 is YYEEEE. The CDR3 contains 15 residues. With 0 bases clipped from V and 14 bases from J, the junction kept 7 bases outside the gene matches. This clonotype was sampled from an adult with an advanced solid tumor such as melanoma, head and neck, liver or kidney cancer. The chain employs TRBV5-6 and TRBJ2-1, with TRBD2 identical over 14 bases. The material was CD4+ or CD8+ T cells sorted from blood, obtained in a trial of the OX40 agonist ivuxolimab. The CDR3 reads CASSLGGLAGARKFF. CDR3 DNA sequence: TGTGCCAGCAGCTTGGGGGGACTAGCGGGAGCAAGGAAGTTCTTC.